This T cell receptor (beta chain) was sequenced for a study of T-cell memory formation after mild COVID-19. Overall study context: For the most part, TCR clusters were specific to one donor.

Study conclusions and caveats: Contracting CD4+ clones were located mainly in CM and EM, and CD8+ clones in EMRA. Day 37-peaking second-wave clones had unconfirmed SARS-CoV-2 specificity.

TCRdb fed the 5' RACE reads into MiXCR, producing one record per CDR3 protein. The sample yields 450,000 to 650,000 distinct CDR3 sequences, about 20% seen once. CDR1 is KGHDR and CDR2 is SFDVKD in the germline V gene. Between the trimmed V and J ends, which lost 6 bases and 3 bases, there was a span of 16 bases. CDR3 length: 16 residues. As for this clonotype: Its antigen remains unidentified.

The material sequenced was PBMCs or a T cell subset sorted from them (not recorded which). The TCR sequence derives from an adult woman who had mild COVID-19 (a few samples of this study predate the infection). Cell type and time point are not known. V is TRBV24-1 and J is TRBJ2-2, with D possibly TRBD2 on 5 matching bases. The CDR3 DNA follows: TGTGCCACCAGTCCTAAGAGAGGGTCGGACACCGGGGAGCTGTTTTTT. This codes for CATSPKRGSDTGELFF.